This T cell receptor (beta chain) comes out of a study of blood T cell repertoires in COVID-19. Looking at the study overall: Donors in the United States, Italy and Spain gave samples during acute or convalescent COVID-19. From T cells, B-cell-depleted T cells, or PBMCs came the material, which was cDNA or gDNA.

Measured with immunoSEQ multiplex PCR; TCRdb has only the in-frame clones, and not every one. The sample contains 120,000 to 150,000 clones, over 80% of which appear only once. CDR3 length: 15 residues. V shed 4 bases and J shed 0 bases, with 12 bases lying between them. In germline, CDR1 is LGHDT, CDR2 YNNKEL (reference sequence). Individuals aged roughly 18 to 95 years were recruited from some 26 US areas. Cohort placement rested on clinical history that participants reported themselves. Sequencing input: PBMCs or T cells enriched from blood (not recorded which). The sequence derives from a woman aged 40 to 50 who had recovered from COVID-19. The gene calls are TRBV3-1 (or the pseudogene TRBV3-2) and TRBJ1-1, with D unclear. In DNA form, the CDR3 reads TGTGCCAGCAGCCGGAGCGAAGATTTGAACACTGAAGCTTTCTTT. Its protein product is CASSRSEDLNTEAFF.